The 28 T cell receptor beta chains below come from one sample, sequenced in a study of shared clonotypes between healthy human individuals. Clones were sequenced by immunoSEQ multiplex PCR, and TCRdb holds only the in-frame ones, with some missing. The repertoire holds 550,000 to 800,000 clones, with around 74% as singletons. Specimen: memory CD4+ T cells sorted from blood. Sample subset: CD45RA-negative fraction. Source of these receptors: a woman in her thirties in good health.

This clone was found once. The chain carries TRBV5-5 and TRBJ2-3, with 9 nucleotides matching TRBD2. The germline V gene has CDR1 SGHKS and CDR2 YYEKEE (reference sequence). Trimming took 4 bases from V and 4 from J; bases not matched to a gene: 7. CDR3 length equals 15 residues. The DNA for the CDR3 is TGTGCCAGCAGCCAGGACTTAGCGGGGGCAGATACGCAGTATTTT. Residues: CASSQDLAGADTQYF. Supplemented by reference TRBV5-5 and TRBJ2-3, the full variable domain reads DAGVTQSPTHLIKTRGQQVTLRCSPISGHKSVSWYQQVLGQGPQFIFQYYEKEERGRGNFPDRFSARQFPNYSSELNVNALLLGDSALYLCASSQDLAGADTQYFGPGTRLTVL.

Details on this clone: One junction end disagrees with the germline gene, perhaps due to a read error. CDR3 in DNA: TGTGCCAGCAGTTCCGCCGGCCGCGGGCACTTC. Protein: CASSSAGRGHF. The chain couples TRBV28 to TRBJ2-7; D is possibly TRBD2 (5 bases). This CDR3 spans 11 amino acids. Per germline, CDR1 MDHEN and CDR2 SYDVKM. Full variable domain (outside the CDR3, taken from reference TRBV28 and TRBJ2-7): DVKVTQSSRYLVKRTGEKVFLECVQDMDHENMFWYRQDPGLGLRLIYFSYDVKMKEKGDIPEGYSVSREKKERFSLILESASTNQTSMYLCASSSAGRGHFGPGTRLTVT.

As concerns this clone: Other nucleotide sequences from this sample produce the same CDR3. The chain combines TRBV28 with TRBJ2-1; D is unresolved. Germline lookup yields CDR1 MDHEN and CDR2 SYDVKM. V lost 2 bases and J lost 2, with 1 base in between. The CDR3 loop spans 12 amino acids. Here the CDR3 reads CASSLTYNEQFF. Written as DNA, the CDR3 is TGTGCCAGCAGTTTAACCTACAATGAGCAGTTCTTC.

This chain uses TRBV6-1 with TRBJ2-7; 9 bases map to TRBD2. J lost 6 bases, V lost 7 bases, and 13 bases had no gene match. The germline gives CDR1 MNHNS, CDR2 SASEGT. The CDR3 runs to 15 residues. Here the CDR3 reads CASTFQSSGEGEQYF. CDR3 nucleotide sequence: TGTGCCAGCACGTTCCAGTCTAGCGGGGAAGGCGAGCAGTACTTC.

This clone has just a few counts. This same CDR3 is encoded by further DNA sequences in the sample. This chain joins TRBV29-1 and TRBJ2-3, with 9 bases that match TRBD2. This CDR3 has 14 amino acids. J lost 1 base, V lost 3 bases, and 2 bases had no gene match. CDR1 SQVTM and CDR2 ANQGSEA come from the germline V gene. CDR3 sequence: CSVELAGGTDTQYF. The CDR3 nucleotides read TGCAGCGTTGAGTTAGCGGGAGGCACAGATACGCAGTATTTT.

The chain links TRBV7-9 to TRBJ1-4; 9 nucleotides agree with TRBD1. Germline V gene lookup returns CDR1 SEHNR and CDR2 FQNEAQ (reference sequence). Trimming removed 5 bases from V and 3 bases from J; junction bases left unmatched: 7. The CDR3 extends over 16 amino acids. CDR3 coding DNA: TGTGCCAGCAGCCCAACCCACAGGGGGCCTAATGAAAAACTGTTTTTT. It specifies CASSPTHRGPNEKLFF.

Concerning this clone: With only one base between it and a far larger clone, this is likely a read error. Other DNA sequences within the sample encode an identical CDR3. This sequence joins TRBV7-9 and TRBJ2-5; D gene unclear. The CDR3 has 11 residues. Germline values: CDR1 SEHNR, CDR2 FQNEAQ (reference sequence). Trimming pared 3 bases from V and 5 bases from J, leaving 4 bases between. CDR3 DNA sequence: TGTGCCAGCAGCTTTGGTGAGACCCAGTACTTC. Translated, it gives CASSFGETQYF.

The chain is built from TRBV30 and TRBJ2-1; 12 bases match TRBD2. The CDR3 has 14 residues. Germline V gene lookup returns CDR1 GTSNPN and CDR2 SVGIG (reference sequence). J gave up 8 bases and V 0 bases, and 2 bases lay outside the gene matches. The CDR3 is CAWSVGLAGDEQFF. The CDR3 coding sequence is TGTGCCTGGAGTGTGGGACTAGCGGGTGATGAGCAGTTCTTC.

The CDR3: CASSYGTLKVDTQYF. The CDR3 bases are TGCGCCAGCAGCTACGGGACATTAAAGGTAGATACGCAGTATTTT. This sequence joins TRBV5-1 and TRBJ2-3; perhaps TRBD1 as D (6 bases). The germline CDR1 and CDR2 sequences are SGHRS and YFSETQ. Trimming removed 3 bases from V and 5 bases from J, with 16 bases in between. The CDR3 spans 15 residues.

The V and J genes are TRBV28 and TRBJ1-5; TRBD1 aligns across 7 bases. Germline V CDR1 and CDR2: MDHEN, SYDVKM. The CDR3 spans 15 residues. V lost 4 bases to trimming and J lost 2 bases; unmatched junction nucleotides: 5. The CDR3 spells CASSSSGGGNQPQHF. In DNA form, the CDR3 reads TGTGCCAGCAGTTCATCAGGGGGTGGCAATCAGCCCCAGCATTTT.

The J gene is TRBJ2-3, the V gene TRBV28; a possible D gene is TRBD2 (6 bases). The CDR3 is made up of 16 amino acids. V lost 3 bases and J lost 2, with 15 bases in between. Germline assignment: CDR1 MDHEN and CDR2 SYDVKM. The CDR3 DNA reads TGTGCCAGCAGTTTGGGGGGAAGCGGGTTCACAGATACGCAGTATTTT. As protein: CASSLGGSGFTDTQYF.

The rearrangement joins TRBV16 to TRBJ1-5; possible D gene TRBD1, 5 bases. This CDR3 is built from 15 residues. Trimming pared 0 bases from V and 9 bases from J, leaving 15 bases between. Per germline, CDR1 KGHSY and CDR2 FQNENV. In nucleotides, the CDR3 is TGTGCCAGCAGCCAATCTAGTTCAGCCGGGGGGCCCCAGCATTTT. It codes for CASSQSSSAGGPQHF.

The chain joins TRBV5-5 to TRBJ2-7, with D unclear. Trimming left V 2 bases short and J 4 bases short, with 22 bases between. The germline V gene encodes CDR1 SGHKS and CDR2 YYEKEE (reference sequence). The CDR3 is 17 amino acids. CDR3 amino acids: CASSLGRRSGGSYEQYF. CDR3 coding DNA: TGTGCCAGCAGCTTAGGCCGTCGATCCGGTGGCTCTTACGAGCAGTACTTC.

With regard to this clone: This sample also contains other DNA sequences that code for the same CDR3. The V gene is TRBV5-1, the J gene TRBJ1-1, with D unclear. Germline values: CDR1 SGHRS, CDR2 YFSETQ. Trimming pared 5 bases from V and 1 base from J, leaving 6 bases between. The CDR3 length is 12 residues. In DNA form, the CDR3 reads TGCGCCAGCAGTGGAGGGAACACTGAAGCTTTCTTT. As protein: CASSGGNTEAFF.

This clone came up once. V is TRBV4-2 and J is TRBJ1-1; perhaps TRBD1 as D (5 bases). The CDR3 has 12 amino acids. Trimming pared 0 bases from V and 10 bases from J, leaving 9 bases between. CDR1 LGHNA and CDR2 YNFKEQ come from the germline V gene. The CDR3 sequence: CASSQDGGLAFF. CDR3 bases: TGTGCCAGCAGCCAAGATGGGGGTTTAGCTTTCTTT.

The table lists this clone with a count of one. The CDR3 DNA reads TGTGCCAGCGGGGCCCCGGGAACGCCAACAACTAATGAAAAACTGTTTTTT. It is translated as CASGAPGTPTTNEKLFF. V gene TRBV25-1 combines with J gene TRBJ1-4; TRBD1 is a possible D gene (5 bases). V was pared by 8 bases and J by 0 bases, with 19 bases between. CDR3 length: 17 residues. The germline gives CDR1 MGHDK, CDR2 SYGVNS.

The rearrangement links TRBV11-2 to TRBJ2-1; no reliable D call. V was cut by 5 bases and J by 5 bases, with 16 bases left in between. Germline V gene sequence: CDR1 SGHAT, CDR2 FQNNGV. The CDR3 spans 15 residues. The CDR3 coding sequence is TGTGCCAGCAGCCCCGGTTGGGCCGCCGACAATGAGCAGTTCTTC. Translating it yields CASSPGWAADNEQFF.

To note about this clone: The DNA is omitted, as the CDR3 cannot be located on it reliably, and the CDR3 follows TCRdb's listing. The gene calls are TRBV21-1 and TRBJ2-7; the table gives TRBD2 as D, unverified against the DNA. TRBV21-1 is a pseudogene segment. The CDR3 length equals 20 residues, ends included. CDR3 loop: CASSKPPYGCGSSNWYEQYF.

This clone has only a few counts. This chain's CDR3 is CASSFSRDKSSYNEQFF. The CDR3 DNA reads as TGTGCCAGCAGTTTCTCGCGGGATAAGAGCTCCTACAATGAGCAGTTCTTC. V gene TRBV28 combines with J gene TRBJ2-1; D perhaps matches TRBD2 (6 bases). The V and J ends lost 3 bases and 0 bases respectively, with 15 bases between them. The CDR3 spans 17 residues. Germline V gives CDR1 MDHEN, CDR2 SYDVKM.

As regards this clone: At the DNA level, this CDR3 is encoded by other sequences in the same sample as well. V and J are TRBV5-1 and TRBJ2-6, with D uncertain. The CDR3 covers 16 residues. The V gene lost 0 bases and the J gene lost 0 bases, with 7 bases spanning the gap. CDR1 is SGHRS, CDR2 YFSETQ, per germline. The DNA of the CDR3 is TGCGCCAGCAGCTTGGAGGGTTCCTCTGGGGCCAACGTCCTGACTTTC. The encoded protein is CASSLEGSSGANVLTF.

V and J are TRBV29-1 and TRBJ2-2; TRBD1 matches 9 bases. Per the germline V gene, CDR1 is SQVTM and CDR2 is ANQGSEA. Trimming took 6 bases from V and 4 from J; bases not matched to a gene: 3. The CDR3 loop spans 13 amino acids. CDR3 loop: CSVAGQGTGELFF. Here the CDR3 DNA reads TGCAGCGTCGCGGGACAGGGCACCGGGGAGCTGTTTTTT.

The V call is TRBV7-6, the J call TRBJ1-1; TRBD1 aligns across 11 bases. J lost 4 bases, V lost 5 bases, and 6 bases had no gene match. Germline lookup yields CDR1 SGHVS and CDR2 FNYEAQ. This CDR3 contains 15 residues. The CDR3 bases are TGTGCCAGCAGCCGGACAGGGGGCATGGGCACTGAAGCTTTCTTT. Translation: CASSRTGGMGTEAFF.

This clone has at least ten counts. The genes are TRBV29-1 and TRBJ1-2; perhaps TRBD1 as D (6 bases). The V end was cut by 7 bases, the J end by 6 bases, with 21 bases between. Germline lookup yields CDR1 SQVTM and CDR2 ANQGSEA. This CDR3 is built from 14 residues. CDR3 protein: CSAQPGHPRDGYTF. The CDR3 bases are TGCAGCGCACAACCGGGACACCCCCGGGATGGCTACACCTTC.

The chain joins TRBV15 to TRBJ2-2; perhaps D is TRBD1 or TRBD2 (7 bases each). The V gene's germline CDR1 is LNHNV and CDR2 YYDKDF (reference sequence). The length of the CDR3 is 15 residues. V was pared by 5 bases and J by 6 bases, with 16 bases between. CDR3 bases: TGTGCCACCAGCCAGGGGGGGGTAAAATCCGGGGAGCTGTTTTTT. Protein: CATSQGGVKSGELFF.

V and J are TRBV28 and TRBJ1-2; D is possibly TRBD1 (5 bases). CDR1 is MDHEN, CDR2 SYDVKM, per germline. The CDR3 has 15 residues. Deletions cut 6 bases from V and 4 bases from J, with 18 bases between. The DNA of the CDR3 is TGTGCCAGCAGCTTAAGCGCCAGGGTGGGCTATGGCTACACCTTC. It is translated as CASSLSARVGYGYTF.

As concerns this clone: The same CDR3 also results from other DNA sequences found in this sample. The chain recombines TRBV9 with TRBJ1-2; TRBD1 matches 7 bases. The CDR3 has 14 amino acids. Germline V gene lookup returns CDR1 SGDLS and CDR2 YYNGEE. V dropped 3 bases and J dropped 2; count of bases not matched to a gene: 4. The CDR3 is CASSAGTENYGYTF. DNA for the CDR3: TGTGCCAGCAGCGCTGGGACAGAGAACTATGGCTACACCTTC. The full variable domain, with the rest looked up from reference TRBV9 and TRBJ1-2, is DSGVTQTPKHLITATGQRVTLRCSPRSGDLSVYWYQQSLDQGLQFLIQYYNGEERAKGNILERFSAQQFPDLHSELNLSSLELGDSALYFCASSAGTENYGYTFGSGTRLTVV.

The gene calls are TRBV16 and TRBJ2-7, with TRBD1 identical over 7 bases. With V trimmed by 3 bases and J by 6 bases, 11 bases remained unmatched. Germline V lookup: CDR1 KGHSY, CDR2 FQNENV. This CDR3 contains 15 residues. CDR3 residues: CASSHSLTGSGEQYF. The CDR3 DNA reads as TGTGCCAGCAGCCACAGCCTGACAGGGAGCGGCGAGCAGTACTTC.

The chain links TRBV10-1 to TRBJ2-7; TRBD1 matches at 10 bases. Losses at the gene ends were 5 bases for V and 7 bases for J; bases not matched to a gene: 11. The germline V gene has CDR1 WNHNN and CDR2 SYGVQD (reference sequence). The CDR3 has 15 amino acids. CDR3 bases: TGCGCCAGCAGTTCTTCCGGGACAGGGGAAGGGGAGCAGTACTTC. Its protein is CASSSSGTGEGEQYF.